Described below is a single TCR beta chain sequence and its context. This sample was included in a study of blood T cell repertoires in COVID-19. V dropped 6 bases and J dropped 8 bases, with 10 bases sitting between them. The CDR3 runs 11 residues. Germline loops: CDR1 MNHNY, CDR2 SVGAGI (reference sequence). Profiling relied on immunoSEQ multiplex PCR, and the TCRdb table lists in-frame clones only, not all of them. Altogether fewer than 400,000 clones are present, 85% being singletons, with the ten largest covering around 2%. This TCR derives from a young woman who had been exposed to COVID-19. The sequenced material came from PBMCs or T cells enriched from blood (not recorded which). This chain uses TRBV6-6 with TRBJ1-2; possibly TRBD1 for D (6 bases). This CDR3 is CASSLGTGYTF. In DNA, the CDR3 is TGTGCCAGCAGCCTCGGGACAGGCTACACCTTC.